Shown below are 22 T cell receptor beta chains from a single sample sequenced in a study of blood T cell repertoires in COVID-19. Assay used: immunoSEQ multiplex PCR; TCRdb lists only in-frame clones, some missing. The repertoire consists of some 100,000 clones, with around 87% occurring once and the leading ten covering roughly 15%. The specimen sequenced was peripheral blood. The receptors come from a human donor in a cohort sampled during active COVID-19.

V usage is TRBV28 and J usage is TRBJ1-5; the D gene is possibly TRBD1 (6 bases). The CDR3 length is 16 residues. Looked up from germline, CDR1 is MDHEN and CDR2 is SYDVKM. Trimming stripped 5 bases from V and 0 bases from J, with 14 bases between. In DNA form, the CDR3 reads TGTGCCAGCAGTCCAACAGGGACGTATAGCAATCAGCCCCAGCATTTT. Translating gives CASSPTGTYSNQPQHF.

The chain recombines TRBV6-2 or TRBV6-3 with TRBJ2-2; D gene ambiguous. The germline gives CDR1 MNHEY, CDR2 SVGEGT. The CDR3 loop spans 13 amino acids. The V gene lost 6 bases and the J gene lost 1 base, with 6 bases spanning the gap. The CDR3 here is CASSAGNTGELFF. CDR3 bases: TGTGCCAGCAGCGCCGGGAACACCGGGGAGCTGTTTTTT.

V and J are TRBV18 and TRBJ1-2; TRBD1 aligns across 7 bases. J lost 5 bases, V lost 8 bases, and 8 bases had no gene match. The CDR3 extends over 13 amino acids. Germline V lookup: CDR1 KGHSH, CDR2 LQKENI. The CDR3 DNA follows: TGTGCCAGCAAGCCCGGGACAGAATATGGCTACACCTTC. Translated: CASKPGTEYGYTF.

CDR3 bases: TGTGCCAGCAGCTCGCAACCTCCTCGACTAGCAGCAAGCAGGGAGACCCAGTACTTC. Translated: CASSSQPPRLAASRETQYF. V gene TRBV7-2 combines with J gene TRBJ2-5, with 7 nucleotides matching TRBD2. V trimming: 4 bases; J trimming: 5 bases; junction bases outside the gene matches: 22. CDR1 is SGHTA and CDR2 is FQGNSA in the germline V gene. The CDR3 is made up of 19 amino acids. Full variable domain (rest looked up from reference TRBV7-2 and TRBJ2-5): GAGVSQSPSNKVTEKGKDVELRCDPISGHTALYWYRQSLGQGLEFLIYFQGNSAPDKSGLPSDRFSAERTGGSVSTLTIQRTQQEDSAVYLCASSSQPPRLAASRETQYFGPGTRLLVL.

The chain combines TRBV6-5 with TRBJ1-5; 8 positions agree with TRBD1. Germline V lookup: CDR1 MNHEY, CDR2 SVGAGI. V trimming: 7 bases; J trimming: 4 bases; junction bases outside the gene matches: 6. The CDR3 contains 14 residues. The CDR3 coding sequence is TGTGCCAGCAAGGACAGGGTCCTAAATCAGCCCCAGCATTTT. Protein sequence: CASKDRVLNQPQHF.

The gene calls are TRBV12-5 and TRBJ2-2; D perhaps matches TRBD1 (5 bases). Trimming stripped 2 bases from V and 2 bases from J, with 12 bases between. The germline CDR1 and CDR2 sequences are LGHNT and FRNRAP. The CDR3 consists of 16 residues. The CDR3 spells CASGLPPQVNTGELFF. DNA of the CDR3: TGTGCTAGTGGTTTGCCGCCACAGGTAAACACCGGGGAGCTGTTTTTT.

This CDR3 reads CASSPMGGRETQYF. The CDR3 region has the DNA TGTGCCAGTAGTCCGATGGGGGGGAGGGAGACCCAGTACTTC. J is TRBJ2-5 and V is TRBV19, with 7 bases fitting TRBD2. CDR1 is LNHDA, CDR2 SQIVND, per germline (reference sequence). Trimming at V came to 5 bases and at J to 5 bases, leaving 8 bases not matched to a gene. This CDR3 spans 14 amino acids.

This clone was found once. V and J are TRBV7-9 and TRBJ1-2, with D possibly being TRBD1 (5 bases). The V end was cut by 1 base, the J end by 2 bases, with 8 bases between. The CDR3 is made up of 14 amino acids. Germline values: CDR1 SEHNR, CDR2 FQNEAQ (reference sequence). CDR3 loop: CASSLGEGNYGYTF. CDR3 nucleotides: TGTGCCAGCAGCTTAGGGGAGGGGAACTATGGCTACACCTTC.

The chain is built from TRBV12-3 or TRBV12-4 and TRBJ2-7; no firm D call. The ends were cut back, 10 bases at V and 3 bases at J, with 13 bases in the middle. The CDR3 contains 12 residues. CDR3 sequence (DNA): TGTGCCACCTCGACTGATCACTACGAGCAGTACTTC. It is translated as CATSTDHYEQYF.

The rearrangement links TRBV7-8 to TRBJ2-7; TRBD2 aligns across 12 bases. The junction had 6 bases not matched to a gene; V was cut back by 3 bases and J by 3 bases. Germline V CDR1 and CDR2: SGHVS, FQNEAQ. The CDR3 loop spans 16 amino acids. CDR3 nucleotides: TGTGCCAGCAGCTTCGGACTAGCGGGGCTCTTCTACGAGCAGTACTTC. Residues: CASSFGLAGLFYEQYF.

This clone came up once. CDR3 residues: CASSRGQGGYGYTF. The CDR3 DNA reads as TGCGCCAGCAGCCGAGGACAGGGGGGGTATGGCTACACCTTC. The chain joins TRBV4-1 to TRBJ1-2, with 10 bases aligning to TRBD1. The CDR3 extends over 14 amino acids. The V gene's germline CDR1 is MGHRA and CDR2 YSYEKL. J was trimmed by 5 bases and V by 4 bases; bases with no gene match: 4.

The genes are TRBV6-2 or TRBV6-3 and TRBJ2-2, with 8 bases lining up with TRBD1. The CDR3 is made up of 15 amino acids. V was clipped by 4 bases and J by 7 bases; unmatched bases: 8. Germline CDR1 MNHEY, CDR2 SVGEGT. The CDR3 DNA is TGTGCCAGCAGTTGGGAGACAGGGGCGGGCGGGGAGCTGTTTTTT. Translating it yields CASSWETGAGGELFF.

CDR3 DNA: TGTGCCAGCAGCCAGGGACTAGCGGGGGGGCGACAAGAGACCCAGTACTTC. As protein: CASSQGLAGGRQETQYF. The chain links TRBV11-2 to TRBJ2-5; 16 nucleotides match TRBD2. CDR1 SGHAT and CDR2 FQNNGV come from the germline V gene. The V segment lost 5 bases and the J segment 2 bases; nucleotides outside the gene matches: 5. This CDR3 is built from 17 residues.

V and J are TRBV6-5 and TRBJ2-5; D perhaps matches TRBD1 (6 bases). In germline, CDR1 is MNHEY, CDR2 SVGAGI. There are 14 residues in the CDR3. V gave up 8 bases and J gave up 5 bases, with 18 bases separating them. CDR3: CASSWTDNLETQYF. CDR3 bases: TGTGCCAGCTCTTGGACAGATAACTTGGAGACCCAGTACTTC.

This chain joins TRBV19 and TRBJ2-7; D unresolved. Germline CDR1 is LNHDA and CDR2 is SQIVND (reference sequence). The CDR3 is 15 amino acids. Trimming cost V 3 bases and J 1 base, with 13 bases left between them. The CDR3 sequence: CASSIRTEGSYEQYF. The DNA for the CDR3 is TGTGCCAGTAGTATTCGTACAGAAGGATCCTACGAGCAGTACTTC. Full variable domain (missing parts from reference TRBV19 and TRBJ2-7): DGGITQSPKYLFRKEGQNVTLSCEQNLNHDAMYWYRQDPGQGLRLIYYSQIVNDFQKGDIAEGYSVSREKKESFPLTVTSAQKNPTAFYLCASSIRTEGSYEQYFGPGTRLTVT.

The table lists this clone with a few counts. The CDR3 region is CASTQKPSYNSPLHF. CDR3 in DNA: TGTGCCAGCACGCAGAAACCCTCCTATAATTCACCCCTCCACTTT. This chain joins TRBV27 and TRBJ1-6; D unresolved. V gave up 7 bases and J gave up 0 bases, with 10 bases separating them. This CDR3 has 15 amino acids. The germline V gene has CDR1 MNHEY and CDR2 SMNVEV (reference sequence).

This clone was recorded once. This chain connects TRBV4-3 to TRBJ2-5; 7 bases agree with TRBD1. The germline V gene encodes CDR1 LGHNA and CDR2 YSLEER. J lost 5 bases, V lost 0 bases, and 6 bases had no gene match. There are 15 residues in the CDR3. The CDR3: CASSQDYRGEETQYF. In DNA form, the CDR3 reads TGCGCCAGCAGCCAAGATTACAGGGGAGAGGAGACCCAGTACTTC.

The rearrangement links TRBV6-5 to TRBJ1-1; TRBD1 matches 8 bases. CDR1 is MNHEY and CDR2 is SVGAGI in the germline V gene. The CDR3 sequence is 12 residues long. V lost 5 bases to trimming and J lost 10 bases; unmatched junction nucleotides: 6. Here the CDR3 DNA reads TGTGCCAGCAGTAGCGTAGGACAGGGAGCTTTCTTT. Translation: CASSSVGQGAFF.

The CDR3 region has the DNA TGTGCCAGCAGTACCACGGACAGGGGGAGACAGCCCCAGCATTTT. Translation: CASSTTDRGRQPQHF. This chain links TRBV6-5 with TRBJ1-5, with TRBD1 identical over 10 bases. Looked up from germline, CDR1 is MNHEY and CDR2 is SVGAGI. The V segment lost 5 bases and the J segment 7 bases; nucleotides outside the gene matches: 8. The CDR3 runs to 15 residues.

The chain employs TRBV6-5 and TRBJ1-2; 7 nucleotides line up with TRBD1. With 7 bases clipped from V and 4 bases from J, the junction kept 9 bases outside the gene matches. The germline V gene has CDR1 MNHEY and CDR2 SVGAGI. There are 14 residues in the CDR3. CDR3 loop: CASNPGQSSYGYTF. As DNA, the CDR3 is TGTGCCAGCAACCCGGGACAGTCGAGCTATGGCTACACCTTC.

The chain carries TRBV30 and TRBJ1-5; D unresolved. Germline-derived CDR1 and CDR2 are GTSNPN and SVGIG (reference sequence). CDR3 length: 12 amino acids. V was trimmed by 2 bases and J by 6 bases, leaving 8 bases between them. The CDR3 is CAWSLTGQPQHF. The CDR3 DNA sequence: TGTGCCTGGAGTTTGACGGGTCAGCCCCAGCATTTT.

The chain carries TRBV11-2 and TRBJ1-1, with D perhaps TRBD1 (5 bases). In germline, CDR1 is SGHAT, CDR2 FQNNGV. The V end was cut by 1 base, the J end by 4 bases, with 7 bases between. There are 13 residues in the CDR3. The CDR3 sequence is CASSLGQPTEAFF. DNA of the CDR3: TGTGCCAGCAGCTTAGGACAGCCCACTGAAGCTTTCTTT.